The entry below gives a single T cell receptor beta chain sequence along with its context. Its antigen is undetermined. The data originate from a study of T cell clusters in autoimmune cytopenias. Some 38,000 genome equivalents of blood DNA were amplified for TRB. TRB was amplified by touch-down multiplex PCR, primer pools A and B combined. Following a re-call of the multiplex PCR reads, TCRdb has one entry per CDR3 protein and lacks DNA. Found here are thousands of distinct CDR3 sequences; the top ten clones hold roughly 31%. CDR1 and CDR2 from the germline V gene are MNHEY and SVGAGI. The length of the CDR3 is 15 residues. Broader study findings: Primary autoimmune cytopenia patients appeared to lack physiological T cell clusters present in healthy donors.

The same sample was also studied in work on T cell repertoires in aging, cancer and after chemotherapy. This second report adds: Loss of evenness, beyond lost richness, contributed to age-related TCR diversity decline in cancer patients. In each cancer cohort, median generation probability increased across chemotherapy, suggesting thymic output rebounded.

The source material was peripheral blood. The sequence derives from a human donor with an autoimmune cytopenia or autoimmune hepatitis (not recorded which). V usage is TRBV6-5 and J usage is TRBJ1-5; TCRdb returns TRBD1, unconfirmable since there is no DNA. This CDR3 is CASRKGGPSNQPQHF.